These 29 T cell receptor beta chains originate from one sample sequenced in a study of long-term antiretroviral therapy in people with HIV. The assay used was immunoSEQ (version v3.0), run at survey level. Data came from immunoSEQ multiplex PCR; TCRdb stores just in-frame clones and leaves some out. The sample comprises about 18,000 clones, 76% of which are singletons, and 13% to 15% rests with the top ten. This specimen consisted of unsorted PBMCs, obtained 0.5 years before starting antiretroviral therapy. Source of these receptors: a woman in her fifties or sixties with HIV.

The chain recombines TRBV7-9 with TRBJ1-1; D uncertain. Germline V gives CDR1 SEHNR, CDR2 FQNEAQ (reference sequence). V dropped 2 bases and J dropped 11 bases, with 12 bases sitting between them. The CDR3 length is 12 residues. The CDR3 nucleotides read TGTGCCAGCAGCTTATCGGGCAGAGGGGCTTTCTTT. Encoded protein: CASSLSGRGAFF.

The chain employs TRBV5-6 and TRBJ1-2; tentatively, D is TRBD1 (5 bases). The length of the CDR3 is 13 residues. Germline CDR1 reads SGHDT; CDR2 reads YYEEEE. V lost 0 bases and J lost 7, with 10 bases in between. CDR3 DNA sequence: TGTGCCAGCAGCTTGGCAGGGATCGGTGGCTACACCTTC. Translating it yields CASSLAGIGGYTF.

This chain links TRBV29-1 with TRBJ1-1, with D uncertain. V dropped 3 bases and J dropped 11 bases, with 10 bases sitting between them. Germline V gene sequence: CDR1 SQVTM, CDR2 ANQGSEA. This CDR3 is 10 amino acids long. Here the CDR3 DNA reads TGCAGCGTTGAGGACTCCGGGGCTTTCTTT. Translating it yields CSVEDSGAFF.

The V call is TRBV7-9, the J call TRBJ2-1; TRBD2 might be the D (6 bases). In germline, CDR1 is SEHNR, CDR2 FQNEAQ (reference sequence). The length of the CDR3 is 14 residues. V gave up 1 base and J gave up 6 bases, with 10 bases separating them. Written as DNA, the CDR3 is TGTGCCAGCAGCTTAGTCGGAGGGCCCAATGAGCAGTTCTTC. Its protein product is CASSLVGGPNEQFF.

The rearrangement uses TRBV2 and TRBJ1-1; 9 bases map to TRBD1. The germline V gene encodes CDR1 SNHLY and CDR2 FYNNEI. V was clipped by 4 bases and J by 13 bases; unmatched bases: 7. The CDR3 is 12 residues long. The CDR3: CASSGPGQGFFF. CDR3 DNA sequence: TGTGCCAGCAGTGGCCCGGGACAGGGATTTTTCTTT.

This rearrangement joins TRBV21-1 to TRBJ2-7; TRBD1 is the table's D call, not checked against the DNA. TRBV21-1 is noted as a pseudogene. The CDR3 is made up of 16 amino acids. CDR3 sequence: CASGRDRGRSFHEQYF. CDR3 coding DNA: TGTGCCAGCGGAAGGGACAGGGGGCGATCATTCCACGAGCAGTACTTC.

The chain has TRBV28 and TRBJ1-5, with D uncertain. Germline loops: CDR1 MDHEN, CDR2 SYDVKM. The ends were cut back, 0 bases at V and 5 bases at J, with 5 bases in the middle. The CDR3 length is 13 residues. The CDR3 nucleotides read TGTGCCAGCAGTTTATGGGCTGATCAGCCCCAGCATTTT. Its protein is CASSLWADQPQHF.

The chain employs TRBV4-1 and TRBJ1-1, with 7 bases fitting TRBD1. The CDR3 is made up of 17 amino acids. V lost 1 base to trimming and J lost 3 bases; unmatched junction nucleotides: 11. CDR1 and CDR2 from the germline V gene are MGHRA and YSYEKL. CDR3: CASSQVRAGTADTEAFF. Written as DNA, the CDR3 is TGCGCCAGCAGCCAAGTACGGGCCGGGACAGCGGACACTGAAGCTTTCTTT.

V gene TRBV19 combines with J gene TRBJ2-1; D unclear. Germline CDR1 LNHDA, CDR2 SQIVND (reference sequence). The CDR3 covers 13 residues. V gave up 6 bases and J gave up 6 bases, with 12 bases separating them. The CDR3 protein is CASRGWVSNEQFF. Written as DNA, the CDR3 is TGTGCCAGTAGGGGCTGGGTTTCCAATGAGCAGTTCTTC.

The rearrangement uses TRBV30 and TRBJ2-5, with 8 bases matching TRBD2. CDR1 is GTSNPN, CDR2 SVGIG, per germline (reference sequence). V dropped 0 bases and J dropped 5; count of bases not matched to a gene: 11. This CDR3 has 16 amino acids. The CDR3 DNA reads as TGTGCCTGGAGTGTAGGTAGCGGGGCAAGTTGGGAGACCCAGTACTTC. Amino acids: CAWSVGSGASWETQYF. Filled out from reference TRBV30 and TRBJ2-5, the complete variable domain reads SQTIHQWPATLVQPVGSPLSLECTVEGTSNPNLYWYRQAAGRGLQLLFYSVGIGQISSEVPQNLSASRPQDRQFILSSKKLLLSDSGFYLCAWSVGSGASWETQYFGPGTRLLVL.

The V gene is TRBV6-6, the J gene TRBJ2-1; 12 bases are shared with TRBD2. The CDR3 is 13 residues long. Trimming removed 8 bases from V and 7 bases from J; junction bases left unmatched: 3. Germline-derived CDR1 and CDR2 are MNHNY and SVGAGI (reference sequence). The CDR3: CASRLAGVNEQFF. CDR3 in DNA: TGTGCCAGCCGACTAGCGGGGGTTAATGAGCAGTTCTTC.

This clone was seen more than once but under ten times. The chain couples TRBV6-5 to TRBJ2-2; tentatively, D is TRBD1 (6 bases). CDR3 length equals 13 residues. V gave up 6 bases and J gave up 7 bases, with 12 bases separating them. CDR1 and CDR2 from the germline V gene are MNHEY and SVGAGI. CDR3 in amino acids: CASSQGYGGELFF. The CDR3 DNA reads TGTGCCAGCAGCCAGGGGTACGGCGGGGAGCTGTTTTTT.

The chain recombines TRBV4-1 with TRBJ1-2, with D maybe TRBD1 (6 bases). Trimming removed 3 bases from V and 3 bases from J, with 14 bases in between. The V gene's germline CDR1 is MGHRA and CDR2 YSYEKL. The CDR3 totals 15 residues. CDR3 nucleotides: TGCGCCAGCAGCCAGGGTGACAGGTACCACTATGGCTACACCTTC. Translation gives CASSQGDRYHYGYTF.

The rearrangement links TRBV11-2 to TRBJ2-6; D not resolved. Trimming removed 5 bases from V and 3 bases from J, with 17 bases in between. The CDR3 contains 17 residues. Germline CDR1 SGHAT, CDR2 FQNNGV. The CDR3 loop is CASSPRAIRYGANVLTF. CDR3 bases: TGTGCCAGCAGCCCTCGGGCGATCAGGTATGGGGCCAACGTCCTGACTTTC. Full variable domain (rest looked up from reference TRBV11-2 and TRBJ2-6): EAGVAQSPRYKIIEKRQSVAFWCNPISGHATLYWYQQILGQGPKLLIQFQNNGVVDDSQLPKDRFSAERLKGVDSTLKIQPAKLEDSAVYLCASSPRAIRYGANVLTFGAGSRLTVL.

The sample holds one count of this clone. The chain joins TRBV7-8 to TRBJ1-3, with D possibly TRBD1 on 6 matching bases. The CDR3 contains 16 residues. Trimming removed 5 bases from V and 0 bases from J, with 14 bases in between. Germline CDR1 reads SGHVS; CDR2 reads FQNEAQ. CDR3 sequence (DNA): TGTGCCAGCAGCAGTCAGGGGAGCCCCTCTGGAAACACCATATATTTT. Protein: CASSSQGSPSGNTIYF.

V is TRBV18 and J is TRBJ2-6, with 9 bases matching TRBD1. The CDR3 has 17 residues. The V segment lost 4 bases and the J segment 4 bases; nucleotides outside the gene matches: 8. The germline V gene encodes CDR1 KGHSH and CDR2 LQKENI. This chain's CDR3 is CASSQIQGAQGANVLTF. CDR3 sequence (DNA): TGTGCCAGCTCACAGATACAGGGGGCGCAGGGGGCCAACGTCCTGACTTTC.

This clone qualifies as medium-sized (0.01 to 0.1%). The rearrangement uses TRBV7-9 and TRBJ1-3; D ambiguous. V was shortened by 5 bases and J by 0 bases, with 14 bases between the two germline ends. Per the germline V gene, CDR1 is SEHNR and CDR2 is FQNEAQ (reference sequence). This CDR3 has 16 residues. The CDR3 reads CASSPSDGSSGNTIYF. CDR3 DNA: TGTGCCAGCAGCCCCAGTGACGGGAGCTCTGGAAACACCATATATTTT. Full variable domain (missing parts from reference TRBV7-9 and TRBJ1-3): DTGVSQNPRHKITKRGQNVTFRCDPISEHNRLYWYRQTLGQGPEFLTYFQNEAQLEKSRLLSDRFSAERPKGSFSTLEIQRTEQGDSAMYLCASSPSDGSSGNTIYFGEGSWLTVV.

The chain is built from TRBV10-3 and TRBJ2-5; 7 bases line up with TRBD2. Germline loops: CDR1 ENHRY, CDR2 SYGVKD. With V trimmed by 11 bases and J by 1 base, 7 bases remained unmatched. This CDR3 contains 13 residues. This CDR3 reads CASRASGQETQYF. CDR3 coding DNA: TGTGCCTCCAGGGCTAGCGGCCAAGAGACCCAGTACTTC.

This clone was detected only once. V usage is TRBV5-1 and J usage is TRBJ2-5; D assignment may be TRBD1 or TRBD2 (6 bases each). The V and J ends lost 6 bases and 4 bases respectively, with 19 bases between them. Germline CDR1 SGHRS, CDR2 YFSETQ. The CDR3 is made up of 15 amino acids. CDR3: CASTIGGGLIETQYF. Written as DNA, the CDR3 is TGCGCCAGCACCATCGGAGGGGGTTTGATAGAGACCCAGTACTTC.

As to this clone: Other DNA variants within this sample encode the same CDR3. This chain connects TRBV29-1 to TRBJ2-5, with TRBD2 matching over 14 bases. From germline, CDR1 is SQVTM and CDR2 ANQGSEA. V lost 6 bases, J lost 3 bases, and 6 bases stayed unmatched. There are 15 residues in the CDR3. The CDR3 DNA is TGCAGCGTCGCCGGACTAGCGGGGGGTAAAGAGACCCAGTACTTC. Amino acid sequence: CSVAGLAGGKETQYF.

This chain uses TRBV27 with TRBJ2-7; D is possibly TRBD1 or TRBD2 (5 bases each). This CDR3 has 14 amino acids. Germline CDR1 reads MNHEY; CDR2 reads SMNVEV (reference sequence). Trimming removed 2 bases at V and 4 bases at J, with 12 bases between. CDR3 bases: TGTGCCAGCAGTTTAAAAGGGACCATGTACGAGCAGTACTTC. Protein sequence: CASSLKGTMYEQYF.

The chain employs TRBV27 and TRBJ1-1, with no clear D. Trimming left V 5 bases short and J 4 bases short, with 11 bases between. CDR1 is MNHEY, CDR2 SMNVEV, per germline (reference sequence). This CDR3 spans 13 amino acids. CDR3 residues: CASSRRVGTEAFF. CDR3 nucleotides: TGTGCCAGCAGTAGGCGGGTCGGCACTGAAGCTTTCTTT.

The gene calls are TRBV19 and TRBJ2-3; D possibly corresponds to TRBD2 (7 bases). V lost 3 bases to trimming and J lost 5 bases, with 15 bases between them. Germline values: CDR1 LNHDA, CDR2 SQIVND (reference sequence). This CDR3 is built from 15 residues. CDR3 region: CASSIRGAGGDTQYF. CDR3 nucleotides: TGTGCCAGTAGTATTCGGGGGGCGGGTGGAGATACGCAGTATTTT.

The genes are TRBV5-6 and TRBJ1-5, with D perhaps TRBD1 (6 bases). Trimming stripped 0 bases from V and 5 bases from J, with 12 bases between. The CDR3 sequence is 15 residues long. Germline V gene sequence: CDR1 SGHDT, CDR2 YYEEEE. CDR3 sequence (DNA): TGTGCCAGCAGCTTGGTTTCGGGGGCGGATCAGCCCCAGCATTTT. It codes for CASSLVSGADQPQHF.

V usage is TRBV2 and J usage is TRBJ2-7, with 10 bases matching TRBD1. The germline V gene encodes CDR1 SNHLY and CDR2 FYNNEI. V lost 7 bases to trimming and J lost 1 base; unmatched junction nucleotides: 4. This CDR3 has 14 residues. CDR3 coding DNA: TGTGCCAGCAACCGGGACAGGGGATCCTACGAGCAGTACTTC. As protein: CASNRDRGSYEQYF. Drawing the rest from reference TRBV2 and TRBJ2-7, the complete variable domain is EPEVTQTPSHQVTQMGQEVILRCVPISNHLYFYWYRQILGQKVEFLVSFYNNEISEKSEIFDDQFSVERPDGSNFTLKIRSTKLEDSAMYFCASNRDRGSYEQYFGPGTRLTVT.

J is TRBJ1-6 and V is TRBV7-9; D unclear. Germline V CDR1 and CDR2: SEHNR, FQNEAQ (reference sequence). V was clipped by 7 bases and J by 5 bases, with 12 bases between them. The CDR3 covers 14 residues. CDR3 amino acids: CASNTPGNNSPLHF. The CDR3 DNA reads TGTGCCAGCAACACACCCGGAAATAATTCACCCCTCCACTTT.

The gene calls are TRBV7-9 and TRBJ1-2, with a tentative D call TRBD1 (5 bases). The CDR3 length is 13 residues. Germline V CDR1 and CDR2: SEHNR, FQNEAQ (reference sequence). Between the trimmed V and J ends, which lost 5 bases and 6 bases, there was a span of 13 bases. The chain's CDR3 is CASSPGRGNGYTF. Written as DNA, the CDR3 is TGTGCCAGCAGCCCCGGGCGGGGGAATGGCTACACCTTC.

This clone was counted once. This sequence joins TRBV5-1 and TRBJ2-5, with D maybe TRBD2 (5 bases). Germline CDR1 and CDR2: SGHRS and YFSETQ. V was cut by 4 bases and J by 4 bases, with 20 bases left in between. This CDR3 spans 16 amino acids. CDR3: CASSATGRAEGETQYF. The CDR3 DNA sequence: TGCGCCAGCAGCGCTACCGGACGGGCCGAGGGAGAGACCCAGTACTTC.

The chain has TRBV27 and TRBJ1-1; D is unclear. Germline CDR1 MNHEY, CDR2 SMNVEV (reference sequence). Trimming removed 7 bases from V and 1 base from J, with 10 bases in between. This CDR3 comprises 13 residues. CDR3 DNA sequence: TGTGCCAGCATGCCCCTACCGAACACTGAAGCTTTCTTT. Translation: CASMPLPNTEAFF.